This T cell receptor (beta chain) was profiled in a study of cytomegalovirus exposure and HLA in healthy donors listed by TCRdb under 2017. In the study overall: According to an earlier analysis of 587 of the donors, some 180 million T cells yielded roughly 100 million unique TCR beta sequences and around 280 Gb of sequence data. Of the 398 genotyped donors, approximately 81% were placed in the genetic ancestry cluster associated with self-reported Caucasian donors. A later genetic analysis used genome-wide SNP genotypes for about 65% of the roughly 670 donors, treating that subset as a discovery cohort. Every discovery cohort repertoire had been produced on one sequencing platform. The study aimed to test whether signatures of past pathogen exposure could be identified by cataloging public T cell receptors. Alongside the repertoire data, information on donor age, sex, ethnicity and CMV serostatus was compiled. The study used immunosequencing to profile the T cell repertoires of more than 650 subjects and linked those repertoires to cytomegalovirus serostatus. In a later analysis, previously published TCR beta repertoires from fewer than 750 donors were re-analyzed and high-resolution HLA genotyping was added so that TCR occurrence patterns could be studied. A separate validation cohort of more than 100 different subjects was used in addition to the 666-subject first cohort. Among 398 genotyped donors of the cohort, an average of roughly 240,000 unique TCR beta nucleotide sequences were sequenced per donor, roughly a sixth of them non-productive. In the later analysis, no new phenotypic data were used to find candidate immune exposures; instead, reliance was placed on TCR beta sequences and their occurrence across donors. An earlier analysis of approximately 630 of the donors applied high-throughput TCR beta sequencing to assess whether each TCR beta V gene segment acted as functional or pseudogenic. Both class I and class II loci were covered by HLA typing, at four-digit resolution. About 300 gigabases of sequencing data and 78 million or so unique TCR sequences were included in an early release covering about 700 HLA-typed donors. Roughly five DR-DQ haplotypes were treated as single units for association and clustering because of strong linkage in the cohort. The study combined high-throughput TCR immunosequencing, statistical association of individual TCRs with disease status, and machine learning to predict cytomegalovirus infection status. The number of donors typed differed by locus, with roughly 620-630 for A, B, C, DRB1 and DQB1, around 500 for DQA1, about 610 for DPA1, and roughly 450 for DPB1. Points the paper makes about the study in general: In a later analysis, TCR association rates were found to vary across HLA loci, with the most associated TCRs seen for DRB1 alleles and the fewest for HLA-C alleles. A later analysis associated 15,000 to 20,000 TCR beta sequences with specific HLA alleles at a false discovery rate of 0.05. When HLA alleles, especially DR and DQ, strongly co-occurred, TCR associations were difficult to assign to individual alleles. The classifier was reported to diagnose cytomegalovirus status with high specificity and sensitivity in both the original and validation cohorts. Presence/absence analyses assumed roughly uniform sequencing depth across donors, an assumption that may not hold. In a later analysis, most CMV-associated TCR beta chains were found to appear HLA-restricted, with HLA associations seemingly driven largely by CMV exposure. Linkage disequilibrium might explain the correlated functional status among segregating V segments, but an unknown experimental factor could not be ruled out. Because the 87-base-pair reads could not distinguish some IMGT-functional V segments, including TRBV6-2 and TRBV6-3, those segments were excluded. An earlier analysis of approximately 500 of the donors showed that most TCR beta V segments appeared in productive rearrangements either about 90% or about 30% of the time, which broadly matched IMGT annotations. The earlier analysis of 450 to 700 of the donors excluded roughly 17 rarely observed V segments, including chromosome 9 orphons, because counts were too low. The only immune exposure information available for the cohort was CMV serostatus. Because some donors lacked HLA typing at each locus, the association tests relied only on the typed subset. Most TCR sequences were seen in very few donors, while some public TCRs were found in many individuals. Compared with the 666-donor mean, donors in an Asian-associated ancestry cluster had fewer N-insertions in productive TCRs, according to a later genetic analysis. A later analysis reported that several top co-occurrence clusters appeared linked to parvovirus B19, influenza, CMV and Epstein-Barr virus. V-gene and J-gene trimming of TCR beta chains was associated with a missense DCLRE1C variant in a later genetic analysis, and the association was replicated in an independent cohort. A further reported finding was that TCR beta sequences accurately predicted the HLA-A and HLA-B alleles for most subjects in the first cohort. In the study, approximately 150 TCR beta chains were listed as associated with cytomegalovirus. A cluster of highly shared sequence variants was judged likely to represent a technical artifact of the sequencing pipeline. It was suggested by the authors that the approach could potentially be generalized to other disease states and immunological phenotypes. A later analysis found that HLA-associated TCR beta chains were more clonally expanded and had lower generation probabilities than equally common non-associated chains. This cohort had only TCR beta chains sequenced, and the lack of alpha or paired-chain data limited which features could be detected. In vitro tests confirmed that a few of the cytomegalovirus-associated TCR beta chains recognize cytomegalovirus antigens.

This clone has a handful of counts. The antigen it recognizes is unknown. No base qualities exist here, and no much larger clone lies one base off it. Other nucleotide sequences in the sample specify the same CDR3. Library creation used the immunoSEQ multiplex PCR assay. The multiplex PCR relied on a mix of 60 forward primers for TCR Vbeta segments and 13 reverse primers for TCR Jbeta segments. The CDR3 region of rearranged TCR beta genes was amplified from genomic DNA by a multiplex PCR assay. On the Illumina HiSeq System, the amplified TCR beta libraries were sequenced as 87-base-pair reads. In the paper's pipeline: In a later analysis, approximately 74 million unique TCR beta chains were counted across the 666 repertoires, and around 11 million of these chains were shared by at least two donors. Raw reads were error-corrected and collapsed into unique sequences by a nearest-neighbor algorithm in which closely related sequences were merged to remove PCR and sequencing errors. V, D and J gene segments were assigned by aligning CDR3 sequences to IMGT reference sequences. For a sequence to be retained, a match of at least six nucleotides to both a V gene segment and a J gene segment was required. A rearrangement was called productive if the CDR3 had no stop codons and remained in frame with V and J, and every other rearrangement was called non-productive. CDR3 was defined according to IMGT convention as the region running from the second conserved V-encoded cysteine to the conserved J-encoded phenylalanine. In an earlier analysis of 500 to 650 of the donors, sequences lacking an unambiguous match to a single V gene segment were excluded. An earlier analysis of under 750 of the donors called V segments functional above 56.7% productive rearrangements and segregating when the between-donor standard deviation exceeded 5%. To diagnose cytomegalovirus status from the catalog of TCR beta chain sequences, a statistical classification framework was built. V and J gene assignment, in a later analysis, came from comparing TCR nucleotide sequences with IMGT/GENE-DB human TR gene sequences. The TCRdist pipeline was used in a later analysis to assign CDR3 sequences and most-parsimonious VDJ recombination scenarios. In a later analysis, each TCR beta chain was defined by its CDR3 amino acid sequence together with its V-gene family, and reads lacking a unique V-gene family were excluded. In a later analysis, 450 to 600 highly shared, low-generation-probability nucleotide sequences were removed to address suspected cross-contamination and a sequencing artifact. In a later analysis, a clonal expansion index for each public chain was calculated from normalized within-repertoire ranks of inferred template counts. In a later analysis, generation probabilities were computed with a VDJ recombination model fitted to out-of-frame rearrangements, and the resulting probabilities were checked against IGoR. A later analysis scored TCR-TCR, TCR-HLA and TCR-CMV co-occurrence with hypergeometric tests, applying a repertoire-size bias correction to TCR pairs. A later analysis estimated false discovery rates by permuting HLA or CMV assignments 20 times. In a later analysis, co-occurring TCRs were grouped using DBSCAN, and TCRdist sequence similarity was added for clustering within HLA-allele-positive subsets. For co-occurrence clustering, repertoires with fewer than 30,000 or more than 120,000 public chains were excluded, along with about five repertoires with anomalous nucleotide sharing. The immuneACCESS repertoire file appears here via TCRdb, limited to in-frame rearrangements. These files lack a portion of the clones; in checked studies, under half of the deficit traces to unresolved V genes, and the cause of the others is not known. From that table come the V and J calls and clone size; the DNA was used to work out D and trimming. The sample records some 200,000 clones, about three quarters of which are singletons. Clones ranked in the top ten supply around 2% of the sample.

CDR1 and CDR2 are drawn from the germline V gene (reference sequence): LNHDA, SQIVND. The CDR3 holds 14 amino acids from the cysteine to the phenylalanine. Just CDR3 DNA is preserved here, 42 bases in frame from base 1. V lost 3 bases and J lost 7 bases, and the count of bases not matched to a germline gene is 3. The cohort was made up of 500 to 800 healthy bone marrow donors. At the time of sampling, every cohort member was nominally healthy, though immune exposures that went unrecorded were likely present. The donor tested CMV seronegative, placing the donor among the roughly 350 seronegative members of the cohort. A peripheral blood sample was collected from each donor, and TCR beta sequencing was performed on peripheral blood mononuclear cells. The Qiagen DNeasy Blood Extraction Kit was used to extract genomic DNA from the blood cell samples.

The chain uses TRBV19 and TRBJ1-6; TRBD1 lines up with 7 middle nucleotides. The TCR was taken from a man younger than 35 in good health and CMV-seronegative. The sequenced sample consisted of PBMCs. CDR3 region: CASSIDRVNSPLHF. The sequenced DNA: TGTGCCAGTAGTATTGACAGGGTCAATTCACCCCTCCACTTT.